Listed below are T cell receptor beta chains from one sample, sequenced in a study of blood T cell repertoires in COVID-19. Data came from immunoSEQ multiplex PCR; TCRdb stores just in-frame clones and leaves some out. Of 150,000 to 200,000 clones listed, approximately 87% are singletons. Sequenced sample: peripheral blood. These receptors came from a woman aged 55-70 years with COVID-19, enrolled during active disease. CDR3s include the opening cysteine and the closing phenylalanine or tryptophan. D genes are given only for firm matches. Only part of the rows carry a size: once, few, many, or a class if the clone is expanded.

D gene: .
J gene: TRBJ2-3
V gene: TRBV9
clone size: .
CDR3 DNA: TGTGCCAGCAGCGTAGGTAGTAGCGGAAGCACAGATACGCAGTATTTT
CDR3 protein: CASSVGSSGSTDTQYF

D gene: .
J gene: TRBJ1-6
V gene: TRBV27
clone size: few
CDR3 DNA: TGTGCCAGCAGTTCTCTAAATAATTCACCCCTCCACTTT
CDR3 protein: CASSSLNNSPLHF

D gene: TRBD2
J gene: TRBJ2-7
V gene: TRBV19
clone size: .
CDR3 DNA: TGTGCCAGTAGTCATAGCGGGAGTCGCCGCGAGCAGTACTTC
CDR3 protein: CASSHSGSRREQYF

D gene: .
J gene: TRBJ1-1
V gene: TRBV7-7
clone size: .
CDR3 DNA: TGTGCTAGCAGCTTAGGTATCGGTACTGAAGCTTTCTTT
CDR3 protein: CASSLGIGTEAFF

D gene: TRBD1
J gene: TRBJ2-7
V gene: TRBV5-4
clone size: .
CDR3 DNA: TGTGCCAGCAGCTTGGTGGGACAGGTTTACTACGAGCAGTACTTC
CDR3 protein: CASSLVGQVYYEQYF

D gene: .
J gene: TRBJ2-2
V gene: TRBV9
clone size: .
CDR3 DNA: TGTGCCAGCAGCGTACAACAGTACACCGGGGAGCTGTTTTTT
CDR3 protein: CASSVQQYTGELFF

D gene: .
J gene: TRBJ1-1
V gene: TRBV5-1
clone size: .
CDR3 DNA: TGCGCCAGCAGCGGATTACAGAGCCGGGGCACTGAAGCTTTCTTT
CDR3 protein: CASSGLQSRGTEAFF

D gene: TRBD1
J gene: TRBJ1-1
V gene: TRBV27
clone size: .
CDR3 DNA: TGTGCCAGCGGAGACAGGGCCGACCCTATGAACACTGAAGCTTTCTTT
CDR3 protein: CASGDRADPMNTEAFF

D gene: .
J gene: TRBJ1-2
V gene: TRBV7-9
clone size: .
CDR3 DNA: TGTGCCAGCAGCCCCTTGGAGGGGACGGGGGGCTACACCTTC
CDR3 protein: CASSPLEGTGGYTF

D gene: .
J gene: TRBJ2-5
V gene: TRBV7-2
clone size: .
CDR3 DNA: TGTGCCAGCAGCTTAGGCTACGCGGAAGAGACCCAGTACTTC
CDR3 protein: CASSLGYAEETQYF

D gene: .
J gene: TRBJ2-7
V gene: TRBV6-5
clone size: .
CDR3 DNA: TGTGCCAGCACCGACACCCTTATCTACGAGCAGTACTTC
CDR3 protein: CASTDTLIYEQYF

D gene: TRBD2
J gene: TRBJ2-3
V gene: TRBV5-1
clone size: .
CDR3 DNA: TGCGCCAGCAGCTTGCTAGCGGGAGGAGGAGCAGATACGCAGTATTTT
CDR3 protein: CASSLLAGGGADTQYF

D gene: .
J gene: TRBJ1-4
V gene: TRBV7-2
clone size: .
CDR3 DNA: TGTGCCAGCAGCCCTTTTTCCCGGGAACTACGGGCCGAAAAACTGTTTTTT
CDR3 protein: CASSPFSRELRAEKLFF

D gene: TRBD1
J gene: TRBJ1-2
V gene: TRBV19
clone size: .
CDR3 DNA: TGTGCCAGTAGGGGACAGGGGGAGAACTATGGCTACACCTTC
CDR3 protein: CASRGQGENYGYTF

D gene: TRBD2
J gene: TRBJ2-7
V gene: TRBV6-2/TRBV6-3
clone size: .
CDR3 DNA: TGTGCCAGCACCCCCGGGGGGATCGAGCAGTACTTC
CDR3 protein: CASTPGGIEQYF

D gene: TRBD2
J gene: TRBJ2-1
V gene: TRBV5-1
clone size: once
CDR3 DNA: TGCGCCAGCAGCTTGGGGCTAGCGGGAGCCAATGAGCAGTTCTTC
CDR3 protein: CASSLGLAGANEQFF

D gene: TRBD1
J gene: TRBJ1-1
V gene: TRBV11-3
clone size: few
CDR3 DNA: TGTGCCAGCAGCCGAGGACAGGGGCCGGACACTGAAGCTTTCTTT
CDR3 protein: CASSRGQGPDTEAFF

D gene: TRBD2
J gene: TRBJ2-1
V gene: TRBV19
clone size: .
CDR3 DNA: TGTGCCAGTAGTACTAGCGGGAGGGCTCGTTACAATGAGCAGTTCTTC
CDR3 protein: CASSTSGRARYNEQFF

D gene: TRBD2
J gene: TRBJ2-1
V gene: TRBV7-2
clone size: .
CDR3 DNA: TGTGCCAGCAGCTTTCCGGGACTAAGCTCCTACAATGAGCAGTTCTTC
CDR3 protein: CASSFPGLSSYNEQFF

D gene: .
J gene: TRBJ1-1
V gene: TRBV6-5
clone size: .
CDR3 DNA: TGTGCCAGCAGACTAGGGGGGGCCACTGAAGCTTTCTTT
CDR3 protein: CASRLGGATEAFF

D gene: TRBD1
J gene: TRBJ1-1
V gene: TRBV30
clone size: .
CDR3 DNA: TGTGCCTGGGACAGGGTACCGAACACTGAAGCTTTCTTT
CDR3 protein: CAWDRVPNTEAFF

D gene: .
J gene: TRBJ2-7
V gene: TRBV6-5
clone size: .
CDR3 DNA: TGTGCCAGCAGCGTGACAGGAGCCACCTACGAGCAGTACTTC
CDR3 protein: CASSVTGATYEQYF

D gene: .
J gene: TRBJ1-4
V gene: TRBV4-2
clone size: .
CDR3 DNA: TGTGCCAGCAGCCAAGGGGTCAGGGCGAATGAAAAACTGTTTTTT
CDR3 protein: CASSQGVRANEKLFF

D gene: .
J gene: TRBJ2-7
V gene: TRBV18
clone size: .
CDR3 DNA: TGTGCCAGCTCACCACAAGCGGTGAACTACGAGCAGTACTTC
CDR3 protein: CASSPQAVNYEQYF

D gene: .
J gene: TRBJ2-7
V gene: TRBV6-5
clone size: .
CDR3 DNA: TGTGCCAGCAGCGTTGATCCGGAGGGGGAGCAGTACTTC
CDR3 protein: CASSVDPEGEQYF

D gene: TRBD2
J gene: TRBJ2-1
V gene: TRBV15
clone size: .
CDR3 DNA: TGTGCCACCAGCACCTGGACTAGCGGTTCCTACAATGAGCAGTTCTTC
CDR3 protein: CATSTWTSGSYNEQFF

D gene: TRBD2
J gene: TRBJ2-5
V gene: TRBV4-3
clone size: .
CDR3 DNA: TGCGCCAGCAGCCCCGGACTAGCGGGAGTAGAGACCCAGTACTTC
CDR3 protein: CASSPGLAGVETQYF

D gene: TRBD1
J gene: TRBJ2-5
V gene: TRBV7-2
clone size: .
CDR3 DNA: TGTGCCAGCAGCTCTAACCCGGGACAGGGAGGGACCCAGTACTTC
CDR3 protein: CASSSNPGQGGTQYF

D gene: .
J gene: TRBJ2-7
V gene: TRBV6-1
clone size: once
CDR3 DNA: TGTGCCAGCAGTGAAGGGGCTCGGCTCTACGAGCAGTACTTC
CDR3 protein: CASSEGARLYEQYF

D gene: TRBD1
J gene: TRBJ2-7
V gene: TRBV5-6
clone size: few
CDR3 DNA: TGTGCCAGCAGCAGGGACAGGGGGGACGAGCAGTACTTC
CDR3 protein: CASSRDRGDEQYF

D gene: TRBD2
J gene: TRBJ2-7
V gene: TRBV5-1
clone size: few
CDR3 DNA: TGCGCCAGCAGCTCAGCTAGCGGGAGCCCGACCTACGAGCAGTACTTC
CDR3 protein: CASSSASGSPTYEQYF

D gene: .
J gene: TRBJ2-2
V gene: TRBV7-6
clone size: .
CDR3 DNA: TGTGCCAGCAGCTTAGTTATCCAGGGTGATAGGGCCGGGGAGCTGTTTTTT
CDR3 protein: CASSLVIQGDRAGELFF

D gene: .
J gene: TRBJ2-2
V gene: TRBV27
clone size: .
CDR3 DNA: TGTGCCAGCAGTTTCTTCGCGGGGGCAGGAACCGGGGAGCTGTTTTTT
CDR3 protein: CASSFFAGAGTGELFF

D gene: .
J gene: TRBJ1-5
V gene: TRBV4-2
clone size: .
CDR3 DNA: TGTGCCAGCAGCCAAGCGGGCCCTAGGACATCAAGCAATCAGCCCCAGCATTTT
CDR3 protein: CASSQAGPRTSSNQPQHF

D gene: .
J gene: TRBJ1-3
V gene: TRBV7-2
clone size: .
CDR3 DNA: TGTGCCAGCAGCCGTATCCCTGGAAACACCATATATTTT
CDR3 protein: CASSRIPGNTIYF

D gene: TRBD2
J gene: TRBJ2-1
V gene: TRBV4-2
clone size: few
CDR3 DNA: TGTGCCAGCAGCCAAAGTAGCGGGAGGGCCCAGAGCTCCTACAATGAGCAGTTCTTC
CDR3 protein: CASSQSSGRAQSSYNEQFF

D gene: .
J gene: TRBJ1-1
V gene: TRBV10-1
clone size: .
CDR3 DNA: TGCGCCAGCAGTGGACAGGCCAACACTGAAGCTTTCTTT
CDR3 protein: CASSGQANTEAFF